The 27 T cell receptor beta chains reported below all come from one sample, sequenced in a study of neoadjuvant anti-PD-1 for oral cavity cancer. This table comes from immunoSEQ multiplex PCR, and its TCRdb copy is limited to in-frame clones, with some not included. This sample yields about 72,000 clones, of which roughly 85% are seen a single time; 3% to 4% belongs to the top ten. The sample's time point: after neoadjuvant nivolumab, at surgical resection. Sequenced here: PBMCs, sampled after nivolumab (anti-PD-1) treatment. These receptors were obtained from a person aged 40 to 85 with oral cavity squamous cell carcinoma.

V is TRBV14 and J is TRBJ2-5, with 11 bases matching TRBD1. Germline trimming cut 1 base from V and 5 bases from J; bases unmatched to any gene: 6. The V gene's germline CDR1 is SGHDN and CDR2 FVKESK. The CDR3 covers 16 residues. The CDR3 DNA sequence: TGTGCCAGCAGCCAAGCCGGACAGGGGGCGCGGGAGACCCAGTACTTC. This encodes CASSQAGQGARETQYF.

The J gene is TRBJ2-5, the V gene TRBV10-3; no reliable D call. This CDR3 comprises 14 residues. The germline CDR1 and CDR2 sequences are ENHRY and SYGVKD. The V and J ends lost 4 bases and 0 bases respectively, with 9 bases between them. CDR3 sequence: CAISGPLDQETQYF. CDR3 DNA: TGTGCCATCAGTGGGCCCTTAGACCAAGAGACCCAGTACTTC.

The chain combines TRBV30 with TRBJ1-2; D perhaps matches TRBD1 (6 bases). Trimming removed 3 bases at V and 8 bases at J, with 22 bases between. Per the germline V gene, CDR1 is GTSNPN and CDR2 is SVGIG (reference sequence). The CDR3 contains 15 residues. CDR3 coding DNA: TGTGCCTGGAGCGTACAACTCAGGGGCGCTGGAGGCTACACCTTC. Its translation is CAWSVQLRGAGGYTF.

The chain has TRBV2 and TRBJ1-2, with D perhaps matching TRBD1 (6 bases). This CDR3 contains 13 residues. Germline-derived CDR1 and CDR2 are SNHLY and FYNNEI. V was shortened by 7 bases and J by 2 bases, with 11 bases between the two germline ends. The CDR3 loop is CASKDGQNYGYTF. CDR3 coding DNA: TGTGCCAGCAAGGACGGACAGAACTATGGCTACACCTTC.

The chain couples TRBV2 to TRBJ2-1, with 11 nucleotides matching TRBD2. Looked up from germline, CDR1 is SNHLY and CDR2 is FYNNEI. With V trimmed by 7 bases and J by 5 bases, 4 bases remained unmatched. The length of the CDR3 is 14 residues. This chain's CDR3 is CASKGTSGHNEQFF. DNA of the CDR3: TGTGCCAGCAAGGGGACTAGCGGACACAATGAGCAGTTCTTC.

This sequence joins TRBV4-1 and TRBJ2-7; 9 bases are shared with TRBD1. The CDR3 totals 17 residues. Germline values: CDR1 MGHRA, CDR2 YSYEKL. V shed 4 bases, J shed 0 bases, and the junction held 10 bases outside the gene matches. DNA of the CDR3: TGCGCCAGCAGCCGACCCGGGACAGGGTTTCACTCCTACGAGCAGTACTTC. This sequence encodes CASSRPGTGFHSYEQYF.

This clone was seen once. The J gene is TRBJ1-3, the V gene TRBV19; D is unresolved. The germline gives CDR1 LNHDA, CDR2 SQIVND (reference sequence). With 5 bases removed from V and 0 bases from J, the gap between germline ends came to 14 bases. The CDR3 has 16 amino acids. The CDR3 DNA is TGTGCCAGTAGTCGGTACGGCAGCCCCTCTGGAAACACCATATATTTT. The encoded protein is CASSRYGSPSGNTIYF. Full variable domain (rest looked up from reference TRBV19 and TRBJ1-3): DGGITQSPKYLFRKEGQNVTLSCEQNLNHDAMYWYRQDPGQGLRLIYYSQIVNDFQKGDIAEGYSVSREKKESFPLTVTSAQKNPTAFYLCASSRYGSPSGNTIYFGEGSWLTVV.

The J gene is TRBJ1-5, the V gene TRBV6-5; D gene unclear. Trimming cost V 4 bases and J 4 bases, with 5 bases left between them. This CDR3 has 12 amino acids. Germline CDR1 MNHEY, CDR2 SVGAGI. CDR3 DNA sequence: TGTGCCAGCAGTTCCCAAAATCAGCCCCAGCATTTT. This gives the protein CASSSQNQPQHF.

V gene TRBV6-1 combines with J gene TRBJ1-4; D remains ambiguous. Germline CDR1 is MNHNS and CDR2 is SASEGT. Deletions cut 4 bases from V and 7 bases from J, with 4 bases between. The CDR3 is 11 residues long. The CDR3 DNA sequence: TGTGCCAGCAGTGTTCGTGAAAAACTGTTTTTT. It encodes CASSVREKLFF.

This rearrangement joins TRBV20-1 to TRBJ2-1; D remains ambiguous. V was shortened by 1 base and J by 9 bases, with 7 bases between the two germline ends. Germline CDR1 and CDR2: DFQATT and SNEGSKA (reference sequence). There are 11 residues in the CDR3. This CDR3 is CSARGLGEQFF. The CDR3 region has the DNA TGCAGTGCTAGAGGGCTAGGTGAGCAGTTCTTC.

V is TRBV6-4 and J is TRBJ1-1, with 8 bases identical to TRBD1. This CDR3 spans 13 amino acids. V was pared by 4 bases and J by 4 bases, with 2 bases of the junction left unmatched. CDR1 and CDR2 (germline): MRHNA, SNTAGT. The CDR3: CASSATGGTEAFF. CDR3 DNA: TGTGCCAGCAGTGCCACAGGGGGCACTGAAGCTTTCTTT.

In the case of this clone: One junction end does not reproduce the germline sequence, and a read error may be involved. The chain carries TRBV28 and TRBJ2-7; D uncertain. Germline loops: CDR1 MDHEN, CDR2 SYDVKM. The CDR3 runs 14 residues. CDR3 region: CASAEDKTLLKTAF. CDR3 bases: TGTGCCAGCGCTGAGGATAAGACCTTATTAAAAACCGCTTTC.

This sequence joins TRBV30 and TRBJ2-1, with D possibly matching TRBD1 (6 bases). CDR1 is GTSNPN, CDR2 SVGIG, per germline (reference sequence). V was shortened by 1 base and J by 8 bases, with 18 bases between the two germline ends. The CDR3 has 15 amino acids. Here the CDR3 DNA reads TGTGCCTGGAGTGCGACAGGAACCAGGTTGGATGAGCAGTTCTTC. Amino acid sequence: CAWSATGTRLDEQFF.

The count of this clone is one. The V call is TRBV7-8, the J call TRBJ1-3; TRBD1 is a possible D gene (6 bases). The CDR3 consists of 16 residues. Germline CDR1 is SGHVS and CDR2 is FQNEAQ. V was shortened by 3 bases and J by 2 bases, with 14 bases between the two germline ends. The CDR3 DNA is TGTGCCAGCAGCTTGCAGGGTGGGACAACTGGAAACACCATATATTTT. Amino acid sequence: CASSLQGGTTGNTIYF.

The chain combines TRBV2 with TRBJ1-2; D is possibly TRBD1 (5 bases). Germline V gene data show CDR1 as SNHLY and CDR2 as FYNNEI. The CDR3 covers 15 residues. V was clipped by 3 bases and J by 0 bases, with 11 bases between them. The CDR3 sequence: CASSEALTANYGYTF. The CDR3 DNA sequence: TGTGCCAGCAGTGAGGCCCTGACAGCTAACTATGGCTACACCTTC.

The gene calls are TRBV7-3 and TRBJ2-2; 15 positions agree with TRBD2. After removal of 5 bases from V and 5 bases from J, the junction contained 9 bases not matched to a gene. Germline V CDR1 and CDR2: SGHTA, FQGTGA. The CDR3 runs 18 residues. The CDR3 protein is CASSARTSGRGGTGELFF. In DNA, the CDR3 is TGTGCCAGCAGCGCGAGGACTAGCGGGAGGGGCGGGACCGGGGAGCTGTTTTTT. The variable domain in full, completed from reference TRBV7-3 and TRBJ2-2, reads GAGVSQTPSNKVTEKGKYVELRCDPISGHTALYWYRQSLGQGPEFLIYFQGTGAADDSGLPNDRFFAVRPEGSVSTLKIQRTERGDSAVYLCASSARTSGRGGTGELFFGEGSRLTVL.

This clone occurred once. CDR3 DNA: TGTGCCAGCAGCAGGCGGACAGACACAGATACGCAGTATTTT. The encoded protein is CASSRRTDTDTQYF. The chain is built from TRBV5-6 and TRBJ2-3, with a tentative D call TRBD1 (6 bases). Germline CDR1 is SGHDT and CDR2 is YYEEEE. CDR3 length: 14 amino acids. The V end lost 4 bases, the J end lost 2 bases, and 11 bases lay between the germline ends.

CDR3 residues: CASSNQRVETQYF. CDR3 nucleotide sequence: TGTGCCAGCAGCAACCAGCGGGTTGAGACCCAGTACTTC. The chain links TRBV11-1 to TRBJ2-5; tentatively, D is TRBD2 (6 bases). Germline V gene sequence: CDR1 SGHAT, CDR2 FQDESV (reference sequence). V lost 5 bases, J lost 5 bases, and 12 bases lay in between. This CDR3 has 13 amino acids.

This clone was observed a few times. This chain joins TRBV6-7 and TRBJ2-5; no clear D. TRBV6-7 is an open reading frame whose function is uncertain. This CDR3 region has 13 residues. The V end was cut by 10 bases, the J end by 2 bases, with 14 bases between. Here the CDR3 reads CATKLPHQETQYF. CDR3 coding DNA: TGTGCCACAAAGCTACCTCATCAAGAGACCCAGTACTTC.

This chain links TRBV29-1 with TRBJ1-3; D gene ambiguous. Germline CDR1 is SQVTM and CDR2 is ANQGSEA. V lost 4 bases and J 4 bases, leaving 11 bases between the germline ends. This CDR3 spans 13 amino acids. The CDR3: CSVGLQPGNTIYF. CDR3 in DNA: TGCAGCGTTGGACTCCAGCCGGGAAACACCATATATTTT.

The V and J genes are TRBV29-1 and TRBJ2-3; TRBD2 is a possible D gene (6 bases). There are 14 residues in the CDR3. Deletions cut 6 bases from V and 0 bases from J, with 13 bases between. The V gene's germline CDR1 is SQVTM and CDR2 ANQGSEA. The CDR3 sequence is CSVSGLTSTDTQYF. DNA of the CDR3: TGCAGCGTCTCGGGACTGACTAGCACAGATACGCAGTATTTT.

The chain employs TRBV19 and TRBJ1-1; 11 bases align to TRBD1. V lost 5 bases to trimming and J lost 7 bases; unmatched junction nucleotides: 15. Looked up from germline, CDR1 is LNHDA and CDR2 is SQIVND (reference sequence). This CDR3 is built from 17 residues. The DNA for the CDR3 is TGTGCCAGTAGTCTCGGACAGGGGGCATCCATTGGGCTTGAAGCTTTCTTT. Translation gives CASSLGQGASIGLEAFF.

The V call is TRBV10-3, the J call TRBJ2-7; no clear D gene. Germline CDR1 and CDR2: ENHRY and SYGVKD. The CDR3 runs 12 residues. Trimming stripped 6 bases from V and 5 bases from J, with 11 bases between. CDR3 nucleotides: TGTGCCATCAGGGACGTTGGGGACGAGCAGTACTTC. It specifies CAIRDVGDEQYF.

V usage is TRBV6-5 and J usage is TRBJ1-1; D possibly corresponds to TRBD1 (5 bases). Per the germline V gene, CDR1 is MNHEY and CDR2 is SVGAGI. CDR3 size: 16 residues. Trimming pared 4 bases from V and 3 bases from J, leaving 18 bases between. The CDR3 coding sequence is TGTGCCAGCAGTTTCGGGGGGGGTGTCTTGGACACTGAAGCTTTCTTT. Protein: CASSFGGGVLDTEAFF.

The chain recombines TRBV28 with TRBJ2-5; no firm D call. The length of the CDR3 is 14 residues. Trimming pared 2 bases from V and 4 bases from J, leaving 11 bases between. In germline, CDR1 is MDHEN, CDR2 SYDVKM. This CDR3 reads CASSLKGRRETQYF. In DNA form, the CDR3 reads TGTGCCAGCAGTTTAAAGGGTAGGCGAGAGACCCAGTACTTC.

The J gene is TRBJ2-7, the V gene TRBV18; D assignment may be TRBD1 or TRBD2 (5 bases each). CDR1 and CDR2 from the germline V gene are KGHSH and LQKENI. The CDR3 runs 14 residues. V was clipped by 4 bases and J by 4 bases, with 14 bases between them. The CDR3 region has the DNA TGTGCCAGCTCACTGCAGGGAGTTGGGTACGAGCAGTACTTC. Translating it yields CASSLQGVGYEQYF.

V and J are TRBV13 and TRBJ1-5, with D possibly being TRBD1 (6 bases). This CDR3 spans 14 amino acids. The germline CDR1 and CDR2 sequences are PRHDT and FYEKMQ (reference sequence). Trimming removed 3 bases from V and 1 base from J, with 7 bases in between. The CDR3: CASSFGQSNQPQHF. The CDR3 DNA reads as TGTGCCAGCAGCTTTGGACAGAGCAATCAGCCCCAGCATTTT.